This TCR beta chain was retrieved from a study of CD4+ T cells in melanoma. Clones were sequenced by immunoSEQ multiplex PCR, and TCRdb holds only the in-frame ones, with some missing. The sample has about 10,000 clones, approximately 70% seen once; the top ten hold approximately 13%. With respect to this clone: No antigen is known for it.

General study findings and limits: CD8+ T cell, macrophage and B cell function reportedly correlated with neoantigen-specific CD4+ T cells. Neoantigen-specific CD4+ T cells in melanoma reportedly had diverse differentiation states.

Trimming took 5 bases from V and 5 from J; bases not matched to a gene: 11. Germline CDR1 LNHDA, CDR2 SQIVND (reference sequence). The CDR3 length is 15 residues. The sequenced material came from cells from a culture (not recorded whether cultured in vitro). V and J are TRBV19 and TRBJ1-2; TRBD1 matches at 7 bases. The receptor comes from a human donor with melanoma. CDR3 sequence: CASSVQGGGRYGYTF. DNA for the CDR3: TGTGCCAGTAGTGTCCAAGGGGGCGGCCGTTATGGCTACACCTTC.